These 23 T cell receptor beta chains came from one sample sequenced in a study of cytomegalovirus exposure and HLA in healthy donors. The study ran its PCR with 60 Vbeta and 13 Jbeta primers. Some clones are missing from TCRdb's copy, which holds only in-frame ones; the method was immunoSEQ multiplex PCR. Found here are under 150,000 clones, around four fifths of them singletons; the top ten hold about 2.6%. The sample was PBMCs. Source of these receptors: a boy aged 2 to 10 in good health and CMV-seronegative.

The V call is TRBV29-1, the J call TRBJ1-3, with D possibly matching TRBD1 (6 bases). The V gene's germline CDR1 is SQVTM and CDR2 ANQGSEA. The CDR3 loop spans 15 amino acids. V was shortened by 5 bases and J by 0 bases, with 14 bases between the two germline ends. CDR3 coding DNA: TGCAGCGTTCAGGGACATAGCAGCTCTGGAAACACCATATATTTT. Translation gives CSVQGHSSSGNTIYF. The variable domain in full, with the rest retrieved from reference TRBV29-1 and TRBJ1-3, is SAVISQKPSRDICQRGTSLTIQCQVDSQVTMMFWYRQQPGQSLTLIATANQGSEATYESGFVIDKFPISRPNLTFSTLTVSNMSPEDSSIYLCSVQGHSSSGNTIYFGEGSWLTVV.

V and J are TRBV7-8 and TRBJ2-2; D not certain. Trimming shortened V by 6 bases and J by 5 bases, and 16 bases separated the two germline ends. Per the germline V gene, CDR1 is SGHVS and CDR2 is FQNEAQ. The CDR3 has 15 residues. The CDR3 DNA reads TGTGCCAGCAGGCTCGACAAACGCACGACCGGGGAGCTGTTTTTT. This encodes CASRLDKRTTGELFF. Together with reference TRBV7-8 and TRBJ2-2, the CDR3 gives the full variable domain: GAGVSQSPRYKVAKRGQDVALRCDPISGHVSLFWYQQALGQGPEFLTYFQNEAQLDKSGLPSDRFFAERPEGSVSTLKIQRTQQEDSAVYLCASRLDKRTTGELFFGEGSRLTVL.

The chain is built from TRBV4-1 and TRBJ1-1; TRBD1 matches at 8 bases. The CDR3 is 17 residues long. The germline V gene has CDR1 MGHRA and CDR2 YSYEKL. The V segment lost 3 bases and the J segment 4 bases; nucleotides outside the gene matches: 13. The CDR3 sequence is CASSHHRTGLGITEAFF. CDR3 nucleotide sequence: TGCGCCAGCAGCCACCATCGGACAGGGTTGGGAATCACTGAAGCTTTCTTT.

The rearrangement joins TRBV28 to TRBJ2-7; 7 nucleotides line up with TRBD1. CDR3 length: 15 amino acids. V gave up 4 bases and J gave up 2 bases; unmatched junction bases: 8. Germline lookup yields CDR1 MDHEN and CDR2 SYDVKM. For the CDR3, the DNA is TGTGCCAGCAGTTCGTCCGGGACAGTCACCTACGAGCAGTACTTC. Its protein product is CASSSSGTVTYEQYF.

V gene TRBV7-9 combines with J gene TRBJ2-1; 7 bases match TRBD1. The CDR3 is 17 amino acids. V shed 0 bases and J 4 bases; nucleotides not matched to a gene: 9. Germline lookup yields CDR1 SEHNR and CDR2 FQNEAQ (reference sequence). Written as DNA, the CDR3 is TGTGCCAGCAGCTTAGCCAAGAACGGACAGGCGTACAATGAGCAGTTCTTC. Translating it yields CASSLAKNGQAYNEQFF.

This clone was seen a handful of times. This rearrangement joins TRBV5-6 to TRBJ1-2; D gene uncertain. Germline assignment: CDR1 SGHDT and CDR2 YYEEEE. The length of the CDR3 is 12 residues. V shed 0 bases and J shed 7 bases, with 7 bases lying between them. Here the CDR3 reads CASSLAPSGYTF. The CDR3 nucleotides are TGTGCCAGCAGCTTGGCCCCGAGTGGCTACACCTTC.

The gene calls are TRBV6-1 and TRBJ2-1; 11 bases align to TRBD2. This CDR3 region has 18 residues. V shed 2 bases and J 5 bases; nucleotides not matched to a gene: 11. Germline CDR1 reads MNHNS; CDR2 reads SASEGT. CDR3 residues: CASSELEVAGGRDNEQFF. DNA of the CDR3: TGTGCCAGCAGTGAACTCGAGGTAGCGGGGGGGCGCGACAATGAGCAGTTCTTC.

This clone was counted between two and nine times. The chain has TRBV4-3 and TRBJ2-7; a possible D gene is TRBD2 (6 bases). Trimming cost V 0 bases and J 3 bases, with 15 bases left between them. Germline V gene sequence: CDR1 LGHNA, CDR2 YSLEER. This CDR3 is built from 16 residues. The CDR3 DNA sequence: TGCGCCAGCAGCCAAGACGCTAGCGCACAACACTACGAGCAGTACTTC. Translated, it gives CASSQDASAQHYEQYF.

DNA of the CDR3: TGCGCCAGCATCCTATCCAGGGGATACCCCTACGAGCAGTACTTC. This gives the protein CASILSRGYPYEQYF. This rearrangement joins TRBV10-1 to TRBJ2-7; the D gene is possibly TRBD1 (6 bases). The CDR3 contains 15 residues. Germline CDR1 reads WNHNN; CDR2 reads SYGVQD (reference sequence). With 7 bases removed from V and 2 bases from J, the gap between germline ends came to 18 bases.

CDR3 nucleotide sequence: TGCGCCAGCCATCCTAGCGGGGGAAACACCGGGGAGCTGTTTTTT. It encodes CASHPSGGNTGELFF. The chain employs TRBV4-1 and TRBJ2-2; TRBD2 aligns across 10 bases. J gave up 2 bases and V 8 bases, and 5 bases lay outside the gene matches. The CDR3 has 15 residues. CDR1 is MGHRA and CDR2 is YSYEKL in the germline V gene.

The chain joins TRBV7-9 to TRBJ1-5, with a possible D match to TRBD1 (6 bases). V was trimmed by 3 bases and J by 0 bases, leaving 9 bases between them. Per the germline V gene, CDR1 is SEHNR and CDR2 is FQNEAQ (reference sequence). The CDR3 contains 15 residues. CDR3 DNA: TGTGCCAGCAGCTTGGGACATTATAGCAATCAGCCCCAGCATTTT. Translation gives CASSLGHYSNQPQHF.

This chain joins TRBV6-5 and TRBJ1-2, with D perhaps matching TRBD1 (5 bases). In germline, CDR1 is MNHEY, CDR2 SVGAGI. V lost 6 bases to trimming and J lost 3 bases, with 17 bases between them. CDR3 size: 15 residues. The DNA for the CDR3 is TGTGCCAGCAGATTACAAAGGGGCTCGGACTATGGCTACACCTTC. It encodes CASRLQRGSDYGYTF.

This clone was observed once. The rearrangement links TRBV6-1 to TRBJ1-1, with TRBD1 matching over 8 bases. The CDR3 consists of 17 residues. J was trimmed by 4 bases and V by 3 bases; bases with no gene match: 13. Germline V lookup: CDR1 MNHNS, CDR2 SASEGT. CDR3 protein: CASSESQGARGGTEAFF. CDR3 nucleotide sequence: TGTGCCAGCAGTGAGAGTCAGGGGGCGAGAGGGGGCACTGAAGCTTTCTTT.

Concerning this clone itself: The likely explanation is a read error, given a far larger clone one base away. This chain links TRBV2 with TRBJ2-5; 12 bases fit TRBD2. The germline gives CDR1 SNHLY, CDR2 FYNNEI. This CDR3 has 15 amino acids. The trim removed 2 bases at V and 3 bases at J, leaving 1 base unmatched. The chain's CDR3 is CASSELAGGEETQYF. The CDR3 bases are TGTGCCAGCAGTGAACTAGCGGGGGGGGAAGAGACCCAGTACTTC.

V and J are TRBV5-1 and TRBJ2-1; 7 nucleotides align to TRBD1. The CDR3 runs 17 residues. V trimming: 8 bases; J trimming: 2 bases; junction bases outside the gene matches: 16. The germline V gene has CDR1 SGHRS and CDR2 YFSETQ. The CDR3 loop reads CARPGPTGEYAYNEQFF. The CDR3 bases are TGCGCCAGGCCGGGCCCAACAGGGGAGTATGCCTACAATGAGCAGTTCTTC.

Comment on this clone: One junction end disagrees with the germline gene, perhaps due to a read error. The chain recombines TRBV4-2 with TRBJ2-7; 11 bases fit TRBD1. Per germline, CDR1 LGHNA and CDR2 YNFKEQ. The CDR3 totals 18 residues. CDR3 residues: CASSQDPPGQGDWYEQHF. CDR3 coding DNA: TGTGCCAGCAGCCAAGATCCGCCGGGACAGGGGGATTGGTACGAGCAGCACTTC.

The CDR3 nucleotides are TGTGCCAGCAGCCAAGGGACTAGCGGGACAGCCTACGAGCAGTACTTC. As protein: CASSQGTSGTAYEQYF. The rearrangement links TRBV4-2 to TRBJ2-7, with 12 bases that match TRBD2. V gave up 1 base and J gave up 2 bases; unmatched junction bases: 3. The germline V gene encodes CDR1 LGHNA and CDR2 YNFKEQ. The CDR3 has 16 amino acids.

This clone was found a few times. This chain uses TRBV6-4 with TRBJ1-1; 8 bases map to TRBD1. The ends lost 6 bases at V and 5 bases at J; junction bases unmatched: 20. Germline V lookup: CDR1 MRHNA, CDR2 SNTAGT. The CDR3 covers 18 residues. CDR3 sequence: CASSPSSGGGGEGTEAFF. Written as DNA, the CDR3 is TGTGCCAGCAGCCCGTCCTCAGGGGGCGGGGGGGAAGGGACTGAAGCTTTCTTT.

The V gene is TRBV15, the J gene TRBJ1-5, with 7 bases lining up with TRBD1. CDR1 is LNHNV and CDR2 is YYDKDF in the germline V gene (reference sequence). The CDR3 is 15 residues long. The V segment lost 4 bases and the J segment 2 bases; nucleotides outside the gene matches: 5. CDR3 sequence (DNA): TGTGCCACCAGCATACAGGGGCGAGGCAATCAGCCCCAGCATTTT. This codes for CATSIQGRGNQPQHF.

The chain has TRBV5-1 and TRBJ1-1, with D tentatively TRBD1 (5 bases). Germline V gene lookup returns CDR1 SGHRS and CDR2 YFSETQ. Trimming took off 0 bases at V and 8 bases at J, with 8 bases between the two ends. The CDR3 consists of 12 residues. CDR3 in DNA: TGCGCCAGCAGCTTGGCCGGGGGAGAAGCTTTCTTT. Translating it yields CASSLAGGEAFF.

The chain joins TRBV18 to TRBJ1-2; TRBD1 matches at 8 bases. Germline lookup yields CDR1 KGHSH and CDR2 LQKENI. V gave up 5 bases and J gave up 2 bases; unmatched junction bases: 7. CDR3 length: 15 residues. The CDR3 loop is CASSVTGDGNYGYTF. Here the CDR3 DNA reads TGTGCCAGCTCAGTGACAGGGGACGGGAACTATGGCTACACCTTC.

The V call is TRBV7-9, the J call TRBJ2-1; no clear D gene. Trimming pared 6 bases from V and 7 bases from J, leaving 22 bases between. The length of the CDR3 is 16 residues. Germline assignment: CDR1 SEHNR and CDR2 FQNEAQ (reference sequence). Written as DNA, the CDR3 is TGTGCCAGCAGTTCGCCCGCAGGCAGACCTTCGAATGAGCAGTTCTTC. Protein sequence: CASSSPAGRPSNEQFF.

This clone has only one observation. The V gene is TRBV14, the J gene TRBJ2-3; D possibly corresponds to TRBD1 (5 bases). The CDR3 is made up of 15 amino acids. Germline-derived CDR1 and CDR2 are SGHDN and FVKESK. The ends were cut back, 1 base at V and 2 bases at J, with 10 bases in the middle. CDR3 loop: CASSQATAATDTQYF. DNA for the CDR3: TGTGCCAGCAGCCAAGCGACAGCAGCCACAGATACGCAGTATTTT.